This record looks at one TCR beta chain sequence and its context. Its antigen is unknown. Trimming stripped 3 bases from V and 2 bases from J, with 11 bases between. The germline V gene has CDR1 SGHTA and CDR2 FQGNSA. CDR3 length: 14 residues. This specimen comes from a study of T cell responses to AZD1222 COVID-19 vaccine. Using immunoSEQ multiplex PCR, the repertoire was profiled, and TCRdb retains in-frame clones only, with some absent. The sample carries 110,000 to 150,000 clones, 90% to 95% recorded once. Study-wide points: Nearly half of the spike-specific TCRs reportedly recognize variant regions that carry no mutations. Repertoire samples came only from after the peak T cell response. Recipients of AZD1222 seropositive at baseline numbered only 5 or 6. An increase in Spike-specific TCR breadth and depth was observed after two AZD1222 doses.

This sequence was found in an adult who had recovered from COVID-19. The chain couples TRBV7-2 to TRBJ2-7; D is unresolved. The specimen comprised peripheral blood, sampled after recovery from COVID-19. This CDR3 reads CASSFPQATYEQYF. DNA of the CDR3: TGTGCCAGCAGCTTTCCGCAGGCAACCTACGAGCAGTACTTC.